A selection of T cell receptor beta chains follows, all from one sample in a study of post-analysis software for immune sequencing data. Via MiXCR, TCRdb re-called the PCR reads, giving one row per CDR3 protein. The data contain 800,000 to 950,000 distinct CDR3 sequences, approximately 50% of them singletons. Sample: blood. These receptors came from a girl aged 5-17 years with multiple sclerosis. Each CDR3 is given without its conserved first and last residue. The order of the fields is clone size, J gene, V gene, CDR3 protein. Only part of the rows carry a size: once, few, many, or a class if the clone is expanded.

abundance: few
j_gene: TRBJ1-2
v_gene: TRBV30
CDR3aa: AWSVRGGNYGYT

abundance: many
j_gene: TRBJ2-1
v_gene: TRBV3-1
CDR3aa: ASSPGQSSYNEQF

abundance: few
j_gene: -
v_gene: TRBV7-8
CDR3aa: ASSLGVWDEQY

abundance: few
j_gene: TRBJ2-7
v_gene: TRBV5-1
CDR3aa: ASSSPSGGTGTYEQY

abundance: -
j_gene: TRBJ2-7
v_gene: TRBV3-1
CDR3aa: ASSQSGGYEQY

abundance: few
j_gene: TRBJ2-5
v_gene: TRBV27
CDR3aa: ASSPLYGETQY

abundance: -
j_gene: TRBJ2-5
v_gene: TRBV2
CDR3aa: ASSEIINEQY

abundance: -
j_gene: -
v_gene: TRBV20-1
CDR3aa: SASIPGRVFYEQY

abundance: -
j_gene: TRBJ1-1
v_gene: TRBV20-1
CDR3aa: SARDVRRSNTEAF

abundance: -
j_gene: TRBJ2-7
v_gene: TRBV6-6
CDR3aa: ASRDRWGIGYYEQY

abundance: -
j_gene: TRBJ1-5
v_gene: TRBV18
CDR3aa: ASSPPASRNQPQH

abundance: -
j_gene: TRBJ1-4
v_gene: TRBV20-1
CDR3aa: SARDPGRDEKLF

abundance: -
j_gene: TRBJ2-7
v_gene: TRBV6-1
CDR3aa: ASSVQEGPHGEQY

abundance: -
j_gene: TRBJ2-1
v_gene: TRBV20-1
CDR3aa: SARDLAGGTGEQF

abundance: -
j_gene: TRBJ1-6
v_gene: TRBV20-1
CDR3aa: SASPGTGRNSPLH